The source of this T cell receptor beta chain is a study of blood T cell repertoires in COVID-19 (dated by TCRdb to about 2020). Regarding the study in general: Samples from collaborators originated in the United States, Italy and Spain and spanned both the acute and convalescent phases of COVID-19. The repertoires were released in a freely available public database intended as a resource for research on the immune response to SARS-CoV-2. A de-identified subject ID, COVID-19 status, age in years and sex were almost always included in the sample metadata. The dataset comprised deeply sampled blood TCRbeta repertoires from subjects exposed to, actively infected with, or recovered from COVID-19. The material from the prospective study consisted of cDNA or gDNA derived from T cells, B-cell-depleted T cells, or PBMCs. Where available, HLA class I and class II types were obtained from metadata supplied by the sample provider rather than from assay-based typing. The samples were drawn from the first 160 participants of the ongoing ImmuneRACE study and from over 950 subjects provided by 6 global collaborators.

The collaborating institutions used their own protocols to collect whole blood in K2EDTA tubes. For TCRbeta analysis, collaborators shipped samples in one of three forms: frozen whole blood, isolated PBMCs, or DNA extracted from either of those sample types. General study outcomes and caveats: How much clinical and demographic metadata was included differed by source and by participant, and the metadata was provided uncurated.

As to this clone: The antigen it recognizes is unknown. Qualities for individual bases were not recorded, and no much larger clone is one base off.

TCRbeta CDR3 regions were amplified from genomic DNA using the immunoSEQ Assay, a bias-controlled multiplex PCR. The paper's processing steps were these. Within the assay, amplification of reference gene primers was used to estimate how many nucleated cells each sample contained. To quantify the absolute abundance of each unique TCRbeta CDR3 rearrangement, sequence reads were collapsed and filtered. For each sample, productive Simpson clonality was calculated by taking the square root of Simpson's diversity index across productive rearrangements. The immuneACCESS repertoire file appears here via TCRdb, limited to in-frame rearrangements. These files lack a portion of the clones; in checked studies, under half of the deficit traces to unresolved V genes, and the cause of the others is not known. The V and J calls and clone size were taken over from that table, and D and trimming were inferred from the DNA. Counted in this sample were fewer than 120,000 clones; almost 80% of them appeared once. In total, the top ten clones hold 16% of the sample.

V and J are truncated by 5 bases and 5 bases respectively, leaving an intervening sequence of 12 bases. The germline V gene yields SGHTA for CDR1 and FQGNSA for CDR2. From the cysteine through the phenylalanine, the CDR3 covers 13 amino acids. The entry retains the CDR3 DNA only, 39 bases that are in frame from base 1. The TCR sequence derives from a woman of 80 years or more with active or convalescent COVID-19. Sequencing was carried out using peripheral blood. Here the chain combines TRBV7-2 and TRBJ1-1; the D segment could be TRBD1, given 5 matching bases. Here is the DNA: TGTGCCAGCAGCCCCAGGGTAAGGACTGAAGCTTTCTTT. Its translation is CASSPRVRTEAFF.